This T cell receptor (beta chain) was obtained from a study of T cell clonality in common variable immunodeficiency. Study-wide results and limits: Fewer deletions and N-nucleotide insertions were reportedly seen in common variable immunodeficiency TCR beta sequences. What drives increased CVID clonality needs T cell subpopulation sequencing.

For this clone: Its antigen is not identified. The CDR3 goes on 3 residues after the read ends, and that part is filled in from the germline J gene.

The method was immunoSEQ multiplex PCR; TCRdb's version includes in-frame clones alone and lacks a portion of them. Listed for the sample are around 39,000 clones, none seen a single time. The ends lost 1 base at V and 0 bases at J; junction bases unmatched: 5. This CDR3 has 15 amino acids. Germline V lookup: CDR1 DFQATT, CDR2 SNEGSKA (reference sequence). The sample taken for sequencing was peripheral blood mononuclear cells. The TCR sequence derives from a person aged 18-70 years in good health. This chain connects TRBV20-1 to TRBJ2-7, with 8 bases lining up with TRBD1. The DNA read from the CDR3 is TGCAGTGCTAGAGGGGGGACAGGAGTCTCCTACGAG. Residues: CSARGGTGVSYE. The whole CDR3 protein reads CSARGGTGVSYEQYF.